A single sample gave rise to the 27 T cell receptor beta chains below, sequenced in a study of graft-versus-host responses after intestinal transplantation. Their antigens remain unidentified. Generated by immunoSEQ multiplex PCR, the TCRdb table keeps only in-frame clones and is missing some. The sample shows tens of thousands of clones, 93% of them seen only once. The sample here was unstimulated CD8+ T cells sorted from spleen or lymph node cells, taken before transplant. The receptors derive from a human donor who was the organ donor for an intestinal transplant.

The chain joins TRBV5-8 to TRBJ2-7, with D hard to call. Trimming took 0 bases from V and 3 from J, leaving 7 bases between them. The CDR3 sequence is 13 residues long. Germline CDR1 and CDR2: SGHTS and YDEGEE. This chain's CDR3 is CASSLEQLYEQYF. CDR3 DNA: TGTGCCAGCAGCTTGGAGCAGCTCTACGAGCAGTACTTC.

The chain is built from TRBV28 and TRBJ2-1; 8 bases align to TRBD2. The CDR3 sequence is 19 residues long. The trim removed 3 bases at V and 0 bases at J, leaving 13 bases unmatched. Germline assignment: CDR1 MDHEN and CDR2 SYDVKM. The CDR3 sequence: CASSFGRLAGPLSYNEQFF. The CDR3 nucleotides are TGTGCCAGCAGTTTTGGTCGGCTAGCGGGCCCACTCTCCTACAATGAGCAGTTCTTC.

Written as DNA, the CDR3 is TGCAGCGTTGCGTTCCCACAGGGGGTCTCCTACGAGCAGTACTTC. It codes for CSVAFPQGVSYEQYF. The chain joins TRBV29-1 to TRBJ2-7; 8 nucleotides align to TRBD1. The trim removed 4 bases at V and 0 bases at J, leaving 8 bases unmatched. This CDR3 is built from 15 residues. The germline CDR1 and CDR2 sequences are SQVTM and ANQGSEA.

V is TRBV7-9 and J is TRBJ2-1, with a tentative D call TRBD2 (6 bases). Germline V lookup: CDR1 SEHNR, CDR2 FQNEAQ (reference sequence). V was pared by 1 base and J by 2 bases, with 15 bases between. The CDR3 totals 17 residues. CDR3 DNA sequence: TGTGCCAGCAGCTTAGATCGGAACGGGAGACCCTACAATGAGCAGTTCTTC. The encoded protein is CASSLDRNGRPYNEQFF.

The genes are TRBV4-3 and TRBJ2-7, with D hard to call. This CDR3 has 15 amino acids. V shed 2 bases and J shed 3 bases, with 14 bases lying between them. Germline loops: CDR1 LGHNA, CDR2 YSLEER. CDR3 coding DNA: TGCGCCAGCAGCCAATCCAGAGGCCCCCTCTACGAGCAGTACTTC. Its protein is CASSQSRGPLYEQYF.

The V gene is TRBV28, the J gene TRBJ2-7; D ambiguous. The germline V and J ends were trimmed by 1 base and 6 bases, with 13 bases remaining between them. This CDR3 region has 14 residues. Germline V CDR1 and CDR2: MDHEN, SYDVKM. In DNA form, the CDR3 reads TGTGCCAGCAGTTTATCCGCAGGCCCGGGCGAGCAGTACTTC. This gives the protein CASSLSAGPGEQYF.

This clone was seen a few times. V usage is TRBV7-2 and J usage is TRBJ2-2; TRBD2 matches at 10 bases. The CDR3 runs to 14 residues. The germline gives CDR1 SGHTA, CDR2 FQGNSA. The V and J ends lost 5 bases and 8 bases, in that order; junction bases with no gene match: 5. Written as DNA, the CDR3 is TGTGCCAGCAGCGGTAGGGGACTAGCGGGGGAGCTGTTTTTT. Translated: CASSGRGLAGELFF.

Only one count was recorded for this clone. V is TRBV7-8 and J is TRBJ2-2; possible D gene TRBD1, 6 bases. CDR1 SGHVS and CDR2 FQNEAQ come from the germline V gene. The CDR3 loop spans 13 amino acids. The ends were cut back, 5 bases at V and 5 bases at J, with 9 bases in the middle. The CDR3: CASSPTGTGELFF. The DNA for the CDR3 is TGTGCCAGCAGCCCCACAGGGACCGGGGAGCTGTTTTTT.

The rearrangement uses TRBV27 and TRBJ2-2; D is undetermined. Germline CDR1 and CDR2: MNHEY and SMNVEV (reference sequence). The CDR3 is 11 amino acids. V lost 4 bases and J lost 7, with 4 bases in between. The CDR3 reads CASSYSGELFF. The CDR3 coding sequence is TGTGCCAGCAGTTATAGCGGGGAGCTGTTTTTT.

This clone was detected only a few times. The chain is built from TRBV6-1 and TRBJ2-4; tentatively, D is TRBD2 (6 bases). The CDR3 extends over 16 amino acids. Germline V CDR1 and CDR2: MNHNS, SASEGT. V lost 3 bases and J 0 bases, leaving 12 bases between the germline ends. CDR3 bases: TGTGCCAGCAGTGAGATATGGGGGGTAGCCAAAAACATTCAGTACTTC. Amino acid sequence: CASSEIWGVAKNIQYF.

The chain combines TRBV6-5 with TRBJ2-1; no clear D. Trimming shortened V by 5 bases and J by 4 bases, and 6 bases separated the two germline ends. The CDR3 is 12 amino acids. From germline, CDR1 is MNHEY and CDR2 SVGAGI. The CDR3 reads CASSEKYNEQFF. CDR3 coding DNA: TGTGCCAGCAGTGAAAAATACAATGAGCAGTTCTTC.

V and J are TRBV28 and TRBJ1-1; D not certain. Germline V CDR1 and CDR2: MDHEN, SYDVKM. CDR3 size: 17 residues. With 1 base removed from V and 2 bases from J, the gap between germline ends came to 17 bases. The CDR3 sequence: CASSLYGSGRFNTEAFF. The CDR3 DNA is TGTGCCAGCAGTTTATATGGGAGTGGGCGGTTTAACACTGAAGCTTTCTTT.

Comments on this clone: The same CDR3 can be traced to other DNA sequences in this sample. This chain links TRBV28 with TRBJ2-1; a possible D gene is TRBD1 (6 bases). The germline gives CDR1 MDHEN, CDR2 SYDVKM. The V end was cut by 6 bases, the J end by 4 bases, with 19 bases between. The CDR3 covers 16 residues. CDR3 sequence reads: CASSPHREQNYNEQFF. In DNA, the CDR3 is TGTGCCAGCAGCCCACACAGGGAACAGAATTACAATGAGCAGTTCTTC.

The chain couples TRBV7-6 to TRBJ2-7; D unresolved. This CDR3 region has 12 residues. Germline CDR1 is SGHVS and CDR2 is FNYEAQ. V dropped 1 base and J dropped 5 bases, with 6 bases sitting between them. The CDR3 sequence is CASSLVGNEQYF. The CDR3, as DNA: TGTGCCAGCAGCTTAGTTGGTAACGAGCAGTACTTC.

This sequence joins TRBV7-2 and TRBJ2-7; D gene uncertain. Germline CDR1 SGHTA, CDR2 FQGNSA. V lost 1 base, J lost 2 bases, and 12 bases lay in between. The length of the CDR3 is 15 residues. CDR3: CASSLGVGIPYEQYF. In nucleotides, the CDR3 is TGTGCCAGCAGCTTAGGGGTAGGGATCCCCTACGAGCAGTACTTC.

This chain links TRBV7-9 with TRBJ2-7; no clear D. Per the germline V gene, CDR1 is SEHNR and CDR2 is FQNEAQ (reference sequence). The CDR3 sequence is 13 residues long. V lost 5 bases and J 9 bases, leaving 17 bases between the germline ends. As DNA, the CDR3 is TGTGCCAGCAGCCCCCCCCGGACGGATATGCAGTACTTC. Its translation: CASSPPRTDMQYF.

The genes are TRBV10-3 and TRBJ2-6; D call uncertain. The CDR3 spans 15 residues. The V end lost 1 base, the J end lost 1 base, and 5 bases lay between the germline ends. Germline V gene sequence: CDR1 ENHRY, CDR2 SYGVKD. In DNA form, the CDR3 reads TGTGCCATCAGTGAGTTTAAGTCTGGGGCCAACGTCCTGACTTTC. Translation gives CAISEFKSGANVLTF.

CDR3 sequence: CASSLTSGRNNEQFF. CDR3 sequence (DNA): TGTGCCAGCAGTTTAACTAGCGGGAGGAACAATGAGCAGTTCTTC. The gene calls are TRBV27 and TRBJ2-1; the match to TRBD2 covers 12 bases. Losses at the gene ends were 2 bases for V and 5 bases for J; bases not matched to a gene: 1. Germline assignment: CDR1 MNHEY and CDR2 SMNVEV (reference sequence). The CDR3 contains 15 residues.

CDR3 region: CASSVGGLEGDTQYF. The CDR3 coding sequence is TGTGCCAGCAGCGTAGGGGGACTAGAAGGAGATACGCAGTATTTT. This chain connects TRBV9 to TRBJ2-3; 8 bases match TRBD2. The CDR3 is 15 amino acids. The ends lost 0 bases at V and 5 bases at J; junction bases unmatched: 5. From germline, CDR1 is SGDLS and CDR2 YYNGEE.

This chain connects TRBV7-9 to TRBJ1-1, with 8 positions matching TRBD1. The V segment lost 6 bases and the J segment 5 bases; nucleotides outside the gene matches: 5. The CDR3 consists of 13 residues. Germline CDR1 SEHNR, CDR2 FQNEAQ (reference sequence). The CDR3 region is CASSSNRGTEAFF. The CDR3 DNA reads TGTGCCAGCAGTTCCAACAGGGGGACTGAAGCTTTCTTT.

V gene TRBV5-1 combines with J gene TRBJ2-1, with D uncertain. V was clipped by 1 base and J by 5 bases, with 4 bases between them. Looked up from germline, CDR1 is SGHRS and CDR2 is YFSETQ. The CDR3 sequence is 12 residues long. The CDR3 DNA reads as TGCGCCAGCAGCTTGCCCAACAATGAGCAGTTCTTC. This codes for CASSLPNNEQFF. Variable domain in full (rest from reference TRBV5-1 and TRBJ2-1): KAGVTQTPRYLIKTRGQQVTLSCSPISGHRSVSWYQQTPGQGLQFLFEYFSETQRNKGNFPGRFSGRQFSNSRSEMNVSTLELGDSALYLCASSLPNNEQFFGPGTRLTVL.

This chain links TRBV7-9 with TRBJ2-2, with TRBD1 identical over 7 bases. The germline V gene has CDR1 SEHNR and CDR2 FQNEAQ (reference sequence). V lost 0 bases to trimming and J lost 1 base; unmatched junction nucleotides: 2. There are 16 residues in the CDR3. CDR3 sequence: CASSLARTGNTGELFF. In nucleotides, the CDR3 is TGTGCCAGCAGCTTAGCGCGGACAGGGAACACCGGGGAGCTGTTTTTT.

This CDR3 reads CASSFGTTYEQYF. The CDR3 coding sequence is TGTGCCAGCAGCTTCGGGACAACCTACGAGCAGTACTTC. The chain carries TRBV7-2 and TRBJ2-7, with a weak D call TRBD1 (6 bases). This CDR3 region has 13 residues. V lost 3 bases, J lost 2 bases, and 8 bases lay in between. CDR1 and CDR2 (germline): SGHTA, FQGNSA.

This chain links TRBV9 with TRBJ2-1; 10 bases line up with TRBD2. In germline, CDR1 is SGDLS, CDR2 YYNGEE. The CDR3 length is 17 residues. Trimming at V came to 0 bases and at J to 10 bases, leaving 13 bases not matched to a gene. The CDR3 here is CASSVAQRASGRSEQFF. For the CDR3, the DNA is TGTGCCAGCAGCGTAGCTCAGAGGGCTAGCGGGAGAAGCGAGCAGTTCTTC. Supplemented by reference TRBV9 and TRBJ2-1, the full variable domain reads DSGVTQTPKHLITATGQRVTLRCSPRSGDLSVYWYQQSLDQGLQFLIQYYNGEERAKGNILERFSAQQFPDLHSELNLSSLELGDSALYFCASSVAQRASGRSEQFFGPGTRLTVL.

This chain uses TRBV7-8 with TRBJ1-5; TRBD1 agrees at 7 bases. The V gene's germline CDR1 is SGHVS and CDR2 FQNEAQ. The CDR3 has 17 residues. The J segment lost 6 bases and the V segment lost 1 base, leaving 12 bases of the junction unmatched. The CDR3 nucleotides are TGTGCCAGCAGCTTAGGCGCGATACAGGGGTCGGGTCAGCCCCAGCATTTT. Protein: CASSLGAIQGSGQPQHF.

The V gene is TRBV19, the J gene TRBJ2-1; D perhaps matches TRBD1 (7 bases). Germline V gene lookup returns CDR1 LNHDA and CDR2 SQIVND (reference sequence). This CDR3 is 15 amino acids long. Between the trimmed V and J ends, which lost 1 base and 7 bases, there was a span of 14 bases. The CDR3 nucleotides are TGTGCCAGTAGTATAGCTTGGAGGGGGCCGAATGAGCAGTTCTTC. Amino acid sequence: CASSIAWRGPNEQFF.

The chain is built from TRBV7-2 and TRBJ2-1; D remains ambiguous. The V end lost 3 bases, the J end lost 6 bases, and 6 bases lay between the germline ends. CDR3 size: 12 residues. The V gene's germline CDR1 is SGHTA and CDR2 FQGNSA. The CDR3 loop is CASSLPINEQFF. DNA of the CDR3: TGTGCCAGCAGCTTGCCGATCAATGAGCAGTTCTTC.